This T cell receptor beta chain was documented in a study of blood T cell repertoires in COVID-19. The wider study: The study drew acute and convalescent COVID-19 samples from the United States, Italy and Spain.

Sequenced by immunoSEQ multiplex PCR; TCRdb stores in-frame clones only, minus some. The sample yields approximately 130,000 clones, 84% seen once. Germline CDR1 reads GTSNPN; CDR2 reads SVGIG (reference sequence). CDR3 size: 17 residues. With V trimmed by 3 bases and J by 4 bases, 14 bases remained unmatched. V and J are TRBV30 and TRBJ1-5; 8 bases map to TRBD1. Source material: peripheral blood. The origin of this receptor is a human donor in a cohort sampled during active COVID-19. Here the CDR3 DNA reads TGTGCCTGGAGAACGCCGGGACAGGAGACCCCGAATCAGCCCCAGCATTTT. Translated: CAWRTPGQETPNQPQHF.